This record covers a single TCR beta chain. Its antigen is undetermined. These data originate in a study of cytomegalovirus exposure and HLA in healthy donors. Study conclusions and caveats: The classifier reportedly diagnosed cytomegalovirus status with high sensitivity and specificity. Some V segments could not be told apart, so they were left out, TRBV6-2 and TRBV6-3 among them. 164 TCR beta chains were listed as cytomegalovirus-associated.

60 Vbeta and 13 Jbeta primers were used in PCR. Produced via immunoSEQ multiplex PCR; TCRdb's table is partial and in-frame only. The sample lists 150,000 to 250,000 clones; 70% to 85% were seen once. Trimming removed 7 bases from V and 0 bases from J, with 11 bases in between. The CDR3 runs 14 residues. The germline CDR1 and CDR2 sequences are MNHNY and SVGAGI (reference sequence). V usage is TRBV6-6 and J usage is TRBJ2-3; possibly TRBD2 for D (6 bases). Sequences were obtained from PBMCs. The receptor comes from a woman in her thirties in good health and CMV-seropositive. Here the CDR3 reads CASTRRGSTDTQYF. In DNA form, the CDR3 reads TGTGCCAGCACCAGGCGGGGAAGCACAGATACGCAGTATTTT.